One sample yielded the 9 T cell receptor beta chains listed below, sequenced in a study of cytomegalovirus exposure and HLA in healthy donors. The PCR was carried out with 60 Vbeta primers and 13 Jbeta primers. Sequencing was performed with immunoSEQ multiplex PCR; in TCRdb, only in-frame clones are kept and a portion is missing. The sample has 100,000 or so clones, 75% to 80% seen once. The sample taken for sequencing was PBMCs. The origin of the receptors is a woman aged 40 to 50 in good health and CMV-seropositive.

In its sample, this clone was seen once. The same CDR3 also results from other DNA sequences found in this sample. This chain connects TRBV5-6 to TRBJ1-3; D remains ambiguous. Trimming cost V 0 bases and J 4 bases, with 5 bases left between them. The CDR3 runs 13 residues. Germline-derived CDR1 and CDR2 are SGHDT and YYEEEE. The DNA for the CDR3 is TGTGCCAGCAGCTTGGCCGGGGGAAACACCATATATTTT. Its translation: CASSLAGGNTIYF.

This clone was detected only once. J is TRBJ1-4 and V is TRBV5-4, with D tentatively TRBD1 (5 bases). CDR1 is SGHNT, CDR2 YYREEE, per germline (reference sequence). V was trimmed by 4 bases and J by 6 bases, leaving 22 bases between them. This CDR3 region has 17 residues. DNA for the CDR3: TGTGCCAGCAGCCCCTCCGGGGGGGTCGGGGTTGATGAAAAACTGTTTTTT. Translating it yields CASSPSGGVGVDEKLFF.

This clone has more than one count but fewer than ten. V gene TRBV18 combines with J gene TRBJ1-1; D not resolved. With 5 bases removed from V and 11 bases from J, the gap between germline ends came to 15 bases. Germline CDR1 is KGHSH and CDR2 is LQKENI. This CDR3 comprises 12 residues. The CDR3 DNA follows: TGTGCCAGCTCAAACGGGGAAAGAGGGGCTTTCTTT. It codes for CASSNGERGAFF. Using reference TRBV18 and TRBJ1-1 for the parts outside the CDR3, the full variable domain is NAGVMQNPRHLVRRRGQEARLRCSPMKGHSHVYWYRQLPEEGLKFMVYLQKENIIDESGMPKERFSAEFPKEGPSILRIQQVVRGDSAAYFCASSNGERGAFFGQGTRLTVV.

J is TRBJ1-1 and V is TRBV10-1; 8 bases map to TRBD1. The germline gives CDR1 WNHNN, CDR2 SYGVQD (reference sequence). J gave up 0 bases and V 3 bases, and 3 bases lay outside the gene matches. CDR3 length: 15 residues. CDR3 DNA: TGCGCCAGCAGTGATTGGACAGGGCTGAACACTGAAGCTTTCTTT. It encodes CASSDWTGLNTEAFF.

The CDR3 loop is CASSLAQGVDGSYNSPLHF. The CDR3 DNA is TGCGCCAGCAGCTTGGCCCAGGGGGTTGATGGGTCCTATAATTCACCCCTCCACTTT. The J gene is TRBJ1-6, the V gene TRBV5-1, with 7 nucleotides matching TRBD1. Germline values: CDR1 SGHRS, CDR2 YFSETQ. The junction had 10 bases not matched to a gene; V was cut back by 0 bases and J by 1 base. The length of the CDR3 is 19 residues.

CDR3 sequence reads: CASSELPSSPLHF. Written as DNA, the CDR3 is TGTGCCAGCAGCGAACTACCTAGTTCACCCCTCCACTTT. The chain combines TRBV9 with TRBJ1-6; D is undetermined. The CDR3 loop spans 13 amino acids. Germline CDR1 SGDLS, CDR2 YYNGEE. Trimming stripped 3 bases from V and 9 bases from J, with 10 bases between.

V and J are TRBV6-5 and TRBJ2-2; tentative D call: TRBD1 (6 bases). Germline CDR1 MNHEY, CDR2 SVGAGI. The V and J ends lost 7 bases and 3 bases respectively, with 15 bases between them. This CDR3 comprises 15 residues. CDR3 sequence: CASTQPDRDTGELFF. CDR3 nucleotide sequence: TGTGCCAGCACCCAACCGGACAGAGACACCGGGGAGCTGTTTTTT.

The chain uses TRBV19 and TRBJ1-1, with 12 bases identical to TRBD1. The length of the CDR3 is 15 residues. V was clipped by 6 bases and J by 10 bases; unmatched bases: 12. Germline V gene lookup returns CDR1 LNHDA and CDR2 SQIVND (reference sequence). The CDR3 sequence: CASSTQGQGALAAFF. In nucleotides, the CDR3 is TGTGCCAGTAGCACACAGGGACAGGGGGCCCTTGCAGCTTTCTTT.

This rearrangement joins TRBV30 to TRBJ1-4; D possibly corresponds to TRBD1 (6 bases). The CDR3 is made up of 15 amino acids. The V gene's germline CDR1 is GTSNPN and CDR2 SVGIG (reference sequence). The V gene lost 4 bases and the J gene lost 8 bases, with 20 bases spanning the gap. Here the CDR3 DNA reads TGTGCCTGGAAAGGGATGTTGGCAGGGGACGAAAAACTGTTTTTT. Residues: CAWKGMLAGDEKLFF.